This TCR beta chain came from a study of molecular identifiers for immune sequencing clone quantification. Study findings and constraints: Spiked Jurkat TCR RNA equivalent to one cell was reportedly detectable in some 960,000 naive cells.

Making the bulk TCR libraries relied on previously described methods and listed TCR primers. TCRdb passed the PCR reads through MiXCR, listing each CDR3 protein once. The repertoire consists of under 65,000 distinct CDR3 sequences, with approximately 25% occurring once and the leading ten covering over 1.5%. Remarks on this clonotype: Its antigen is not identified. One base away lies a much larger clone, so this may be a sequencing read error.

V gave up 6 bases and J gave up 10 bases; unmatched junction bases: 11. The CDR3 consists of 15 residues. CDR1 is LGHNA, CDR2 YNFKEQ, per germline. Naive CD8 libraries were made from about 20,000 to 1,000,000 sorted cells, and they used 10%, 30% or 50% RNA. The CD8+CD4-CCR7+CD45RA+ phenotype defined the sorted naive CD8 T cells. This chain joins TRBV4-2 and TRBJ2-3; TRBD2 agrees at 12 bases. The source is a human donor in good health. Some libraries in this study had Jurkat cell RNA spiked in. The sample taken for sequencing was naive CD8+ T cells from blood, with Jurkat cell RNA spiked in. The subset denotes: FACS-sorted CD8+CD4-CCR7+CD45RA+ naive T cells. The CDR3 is CASRQTSGGSYAQYF. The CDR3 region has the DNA TGTGCCAGCAGACAGACTAGCGGGGGCTCTTATGCGCAGTATTTT.